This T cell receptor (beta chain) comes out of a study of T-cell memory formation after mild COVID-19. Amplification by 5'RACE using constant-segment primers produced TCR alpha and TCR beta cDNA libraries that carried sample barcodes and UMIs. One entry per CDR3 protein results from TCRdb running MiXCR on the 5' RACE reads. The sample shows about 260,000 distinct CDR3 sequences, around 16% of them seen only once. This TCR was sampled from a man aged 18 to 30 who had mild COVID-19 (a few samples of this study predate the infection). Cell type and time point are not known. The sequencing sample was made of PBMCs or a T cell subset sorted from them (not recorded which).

The CDR3 DNA is TGTGCCAGCAGTTACTCGAAACAGGGTGCCTACGAGCAGTACTTC. Translation gives CASSYSKQGAYEQYF. The V call is TRBV6-5, the J call TRBJ2-7; weak D call: TRBD1 (6 bases). Trimming shortened V by 0 bases and J by 2 bases, and 11 bases separated the two germline ends. CDR1 MNHEY and CDR2 SVGAGI come from the germline V gene. The CDR3 is 15 amino acids.